These 19 T cell receptor beta chains were sequenced from one sample in a study of early T cells in non-severe SARS-CoV-2 infection (dated by TCRdb to the early 2020s). Library preparation employed 5' RACE. Sequencing was carried out with a NextSeq 500. The public reads were quality trimmed at Q25 with fastp and then assembled into clones with MiXCR by TCRdb, keeping productive beta chains. Each entry is one CDR3 protein sequence, shown with its most common DNA and genes. This sample comprises roughly 64,000 distinct CDR3 sequences, approximately 9.2% of them detected only once. Around an eighth of the sample rests with the top ten. The sequencing used whole blood, collected at baseline. Receptor source: an adult who was a healthcare worker with PCR-confirmed SARS-CoV-2 infection or an uninfected control (not recorded which).

This clonotype was counted between two and nine times. V and J are TRBV20-1 and TRBJ2-1, with TRBD2 matching over 11 bases. Trimming removed 8 bases from V and 10 bases from J; junction bases left unmatched: 10. Germline loops: CDR1 DFQATT, CDR2 SNEGSKA (reference sequence). The CDR3 is made up of 13 amino acids. The CDR3 loop reads CSFTSGRISEQFF. The CDR3 DNA reads TGCAGTTTTACTAGCGGGAGAATTTCGGAGCAGTTCTTC.

For this clonotype: Its ends do not fully match the called genes, so a read error is possible. The gene calls are TRBV18 and TRBJ2-7, with D possibly matching TRBD1 (5 bases). This CDR3 region has 12 residues. CDR1 and CDR2 from the germline V gene are KGHSH and LQKENI. CDR3 protein: CVSSPPGNEQYF. The CDR3 DNA follows: TGTGTCAGCTCACCTCCAGGGAACGAGCAGTACTTC.

In this sample, this clonotype turned up a few times. The chain links TRBV12-3 or TRBV12-4 to TRBJ1-1, with 7 bases fitting TRBD1. Germline trimming cut 2 bases from V and 14 bases from J; bases unmatched to any gene: 5. The CDR3 runs to 11 residues. CDR3 in DNA: TGTGCCAGCAGTTTATGGGACAGAATGTTCTTT. Translated: CASSLWDRMFF.

V and J are TRBV5-6 and TRBJ1-1; no clear D gene. Trimming left V 3 bases short and J 0 bases short, with 15 bases between. The germline CDR1 and CDR2 sequences are SGHDT and YYEEEE. The CDR3 extends over 16 amino acids. The CDR3: CASSWSGDGMNTEAFF. In DNA form, the CDR3 reads TGTGCCAGCAGCTGGTCCGGCGACGGGATGAACACTGAAGCTTTCTTT.

In nucleotides, the CDR3 is TGTGCCAGCAGTTTAAGGGGCCCCCCGGAGACCCAGTACTTC. This translates into CASSLRGPPETQYF. The chain is built from TRBV12-3 or TRBV12-4 and TRBJ2-5; possible D gene TRBD1, 5 bases. Trimming took off 2 bases at V and 5 bases at J, with 12 bases between the two ends. The CDR3 contains 14 residues.

This clonotype was detected only a few times. The V gene is TRBV15, the J gene TRBJ2-1; unclear D gene. CDR3 size: 15 residues. Trimming stripped 1 base from V and 0 bases from J, with 7 bases between. Germline V gene data show CDR1 as LNHNV and CDR2 as YYDKDF (reference sequence). The CDR3 nucleotides are TGTGCCACCAGCAGAGTTTATAGCTCCTACAATGAGCAGTTCTTC. Translated: CATSRVYSSYNEQFF.

In its sample, this clonotype was seen many times. This chain joins TRBV7-9 and TRBJ2-4; 12 bases are a match to TRBD2. Per germline, CDR1 SEHNR and CDR2 FQNEAQ (reference sequence). The length of the CDR3 is 18 residues. The J segment lost 0 bases and the V segment lost 5 bases, leaving 8 bases of the junction unmatched. CDR3 DNA: TGTGCCAGCAGCCCTAGGGGACTAGCGGGTGTAGCCAAAAACATTCAGTACTTC. It is translated as CASSPRGLAGVAKNIQYF.

This clonotype was seen more than once but under ten times. DNA for the CDR3: TGTGCCAGCAGCGTGGCAGCTAACTATGGCTACACCTTC. Amino acids: CASSVAANYGYTF. V gene TRBV9 combines with J gene TRBJ1-2; D uncertain. V lost 2 bases and J 0 bases, leaving 5 bases between the germline ends. Germline CDR1 SGDLS, CDR2 YYNGEE. This CDR3 is 13 amino acids long.

This clonotype came up a few times. The chain carries TRBV6-6 and TRBJ2-7, with 9 nucleotides matching TRBD2. J gave up 3 bases and V 0 bases, and 12 bases lay outside the gene matches. Germline V CDR1 and CDR2: MNHNY, SVGAGI (reference sequence). The CDR3 spans 18 residues. CDR3 residues: CASSYSLSGRTSVYEQYF. The CDR3 DNA follows: TGTGCCAGCAGTTACTCGCTGTCCGGGCGGACTAGCGTCTACGAGCAGTACTTC.

The chain has TRBV6-1 and TRBJ2-5, with 10 bases that match TRBD2. Germline CDR1 is MNHNS and CDR2 is SASEGT. The V gene end was trimmed by 3 bases and the J gene end by 7 bases; junction bases not matched to a gene: 11. The CDR3 runs to 16 residues. CDR3 nucleotides: TGTGCCAGCAGTGAGGGCCTAGCGGGGGCACGGGGGACCCAGTACTTC. This encodes CASSEGLAGARGTQYF.

This clonotype was seen at least ten times. J is TRBJ2-3 and V is TRBV6-6; possibly TRBD1 or TRBD2 for D (5 bases each). Germline CDR1 is MNHNY and CDR2 is SVGAGI (reference sequence). The CDR3 extends over 16 amino acids. Trimming cost V 5 bases and J 2 bases, with 17 bases left between them. Here the CDR3 reads CASSPKGDRSTDTQYF. The CDR3 DNA is TGTGCCAGCAGTCCCAAAGGGGACCGATCCACAGATACGCAGTATTTT.

This clonotype was counted ten times or more. This chain joins TRBV6-6 and TRBJ2-2; possibly TRBD1 for D (6 bases). This CDR3 is 15 amino acids long. V was pared by 7 bases and J by 3 bases, with 15 bases between. CDR1 MNHNY and CDR2 SVGAGI come from the germline V gene (reference sequence). DNA of the CDR3: TGTGCCAGCACCGGACAGATCTCGGACACCGGGGAGCTGTTTTTT. This gives the protein CASTGQISDTGELFF.

The chain has TRBV19 and TRBJ2-7, with D tentatively TRBD2 (5 bases). CDR1 and CDR2 (germline): LNHDA, SQIVND (reference sequence). This CDR3 has 15 residues. Trimming removed 8 bases at V and 0 bases at J, with 17 bases between. The CDR3 sequence is CASRTGERSSYEQYF. CDR3 in DNA: TGTGCCAGTCGGACCGGGGAGCGGAGCTCCTACGAGCAGTACTTC.

Ten or more counts support this clonotype. The chain carries TRBV6-4 and TRBJ1-5; D possibly corresponds to TRBD1 (5 bases). Trimming cost V 2 bases and J 7 bases, with 12 bases left between them. CDR3 length equals 14 residues. Germline V gene sequence: CDR1 MRHNA, CDR2 SNTAGT. CDR3 sequence (DNA): TGTGCCAGCAGTGACCGGCCGGGGCAACAGCCCCAGCATTTT. Its translation: CASSDRPGQQPQHF.

In this sample, this clonotype turned up a few times. The chain recombines TRBV5-1 with TRBJ2-5; 8 nucleotides agree with TRBD2. Losses at the gene ends were 0 bases for V and 5 bases for J; bases not matched to a gene: 0. The CDR3 runs to 13 residues. Germline V gene data show CDR1 as SGHRS and CDR2 as YFSETQ. CDR3 bases: TGCGCCAGCAGCTTGGGACTAGCGGAGACCCAGTACTTC. Translating gives CASSLGLAETQYF.

This clonotype was detected many times. This chain links TRBV11-2 with TRBJ1-2; no clear D. CDR1 is SGHAT, CDR2 FQNNGV, per germline. This CDR3 contains 12 residues. V lost 0 bases and J 7 bases, leaving 6 bases between the germline ends. CDR3: CASSLDRSGYTF. DNA of the CDR3: TGTGCCAGCAGCTTAGACAGGTCTGGCTACACCTTC. Drawing the rest from reference TRBV11-2 and TRBJ1-2, the complete variable domain is EAGVAQSPRYKIIEKRQSVAFWCNPISGHATLYWYQQILGQGPKLLIQFQNNGVVDDSQLPKDRFSAERLKGVDSTLKIQPAKLEDSAVYLCASSLDRSGYTFGSGTRLTVV.

This clonotype was seen only a few times. The chain uses TRBV20-1 and TRBJ2-7, with TRBD2 identical over 10 bases. CDR3 size: 15 residues. Germline loops: CDR1 DFQATT, CDR2 SNEGSKA (reference sequence). Trimming at V came to 0 bases and at J to 1 base, leaving 3 bases not matched to a gene. The CDR3 nucleotides read TGCAGTGCTAGAGAAGCTAGCGGGAGATCCTACGAGCAGTACTTC. Translated: CSAREASGRSYEQYF.

This sequence joins TRBV7-8 and TRBJ2-7, with D perhaps TRBD2 (5 bases). The CDR3 covers 15 residues. CDR1 is SGHVS and CDR2 is FQNEAQ in the germline V gene. V was clipped by 5 bases and J by 2 bases, with 16 bases between them. The CDR3 protein is CASSKGLAPTYEQYF. As DNA, the CDR3 is TGTGCCAGCAGCAAAGGACTCGCACCTACCTACGAGCAGTACTTC.

There are a few counts of this clonotype. V is TRBV20-1 and J is TRBJ2-5, with D possibly being TRBD2 (5 bases). This CDR3 is 16 amino acids long. V was clipped by 1 base and J by 5 bases, with 20 bases between them. Germline CDR1 and CDR2: DFQATT and SNEGSKA (reference sequence). CDR3 sequence: CSARGSSSIMSETQYF. CDR3 DNA sequence: TGCAGTGCTAGAGGTTCTAGCTCGATTATGTCGGAGACCCAGTACTTC.